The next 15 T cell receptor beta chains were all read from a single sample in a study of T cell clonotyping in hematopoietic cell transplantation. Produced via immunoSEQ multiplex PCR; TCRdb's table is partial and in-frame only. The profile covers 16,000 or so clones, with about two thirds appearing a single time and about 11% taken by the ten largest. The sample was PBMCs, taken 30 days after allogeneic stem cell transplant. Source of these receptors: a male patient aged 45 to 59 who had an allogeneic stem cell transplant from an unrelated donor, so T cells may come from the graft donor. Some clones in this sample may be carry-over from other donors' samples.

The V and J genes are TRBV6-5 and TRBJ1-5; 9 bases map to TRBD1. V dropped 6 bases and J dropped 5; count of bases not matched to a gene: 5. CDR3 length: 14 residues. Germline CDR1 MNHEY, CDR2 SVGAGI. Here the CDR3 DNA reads TGTGCCAGCAGGGGGACAGGGAGTGATCAGCCCCAGCATTTT. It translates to CASRGTGSDQPQHF.

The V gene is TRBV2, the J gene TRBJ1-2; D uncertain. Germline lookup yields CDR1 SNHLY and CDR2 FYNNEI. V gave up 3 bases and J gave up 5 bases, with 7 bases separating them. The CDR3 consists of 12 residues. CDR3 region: CASSDGVYGYTF. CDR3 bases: TGTGCCAGCAGTGATGGGGTTTATGGCTACACCTTC.

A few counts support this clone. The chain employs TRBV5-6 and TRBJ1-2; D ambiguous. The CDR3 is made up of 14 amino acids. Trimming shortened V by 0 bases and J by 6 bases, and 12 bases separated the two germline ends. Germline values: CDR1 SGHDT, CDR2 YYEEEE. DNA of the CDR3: TGTGCCAGCAGCTTGGAAGAGGGATTCGATGGCTACACCTTC. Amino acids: CASSLEEGFDGYTF.

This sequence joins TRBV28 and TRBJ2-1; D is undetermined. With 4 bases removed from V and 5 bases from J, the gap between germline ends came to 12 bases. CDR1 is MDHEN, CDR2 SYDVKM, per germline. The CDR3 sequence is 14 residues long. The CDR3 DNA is TGTGCCAGCAGTTCCGTGGGCCCGGACAATGAGCAGTTCTTC. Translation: CASSSVGPDNEQFF.

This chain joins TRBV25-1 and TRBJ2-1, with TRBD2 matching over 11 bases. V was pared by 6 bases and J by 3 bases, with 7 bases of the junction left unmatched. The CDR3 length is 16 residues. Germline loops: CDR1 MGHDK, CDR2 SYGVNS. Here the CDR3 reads CASSEPTSGNYNEQFF. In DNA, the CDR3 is TGTGCCAGCAGCGAACCGACTAGCGGGAACTACAATGAGCAGTTCTTC. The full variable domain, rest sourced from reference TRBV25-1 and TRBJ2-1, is EADIYQTPRYLVIGTGKKITLECSQTMGHDKMYWYQQDPGMELHLIHYSYGVNSTEKGDLSSESTVSRIRTEHFPLTLESARPSHTSQYLCASSEPTSGNYNEQFFGPGTRLTVL.

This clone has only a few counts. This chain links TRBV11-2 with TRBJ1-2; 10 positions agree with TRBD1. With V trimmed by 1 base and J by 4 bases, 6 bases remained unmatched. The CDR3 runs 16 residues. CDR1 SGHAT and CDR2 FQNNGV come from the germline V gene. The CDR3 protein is CASSLVGTGDPYGYTF. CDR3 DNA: TGTGCCAGCAGCTTAGTGGGGACAGGGGACCCCTATGGCTACACCTTC.

As DNA, the CDR3 is TGTGCCAGCATGCAACTGGTAGAAAATTCACCCCTCCACTTT. Translation: CASMQLVENSPLHF. This chain uses TRBV7-9 with TRBJ1-6, with D unclear. This CDR3 contains 14 residues. Germline V lookup: CDR1 SEHNR, CDR2 FQNEAQ (reference sequence). Trimming left V 7 bases short and J 7 bases short, with 14 bases between.

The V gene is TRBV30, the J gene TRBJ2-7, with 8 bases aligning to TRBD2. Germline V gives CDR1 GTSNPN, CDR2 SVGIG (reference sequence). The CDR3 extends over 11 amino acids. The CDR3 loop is CAGSGIYEQYF. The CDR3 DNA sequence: TGTGCGGGTAGCGGGATCTACGAGCAGTACTTC.

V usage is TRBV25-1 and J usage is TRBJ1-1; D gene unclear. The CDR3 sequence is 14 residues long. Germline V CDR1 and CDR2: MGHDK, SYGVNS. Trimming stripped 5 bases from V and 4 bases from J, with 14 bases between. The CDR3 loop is CASSNLGVGTEAFF. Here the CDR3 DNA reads TGTGCCAGCAGTAATCTCGGCGTCGGCACTGAAGCTTTCTTT. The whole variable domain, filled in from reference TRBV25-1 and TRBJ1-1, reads EADIYQTPRYLVIGTGKKITLECSQTMGHDKMYWYQQDPGMELHLIHYSYGVNSTEKGDLSSESTVSRIRTEHFPLTLESARPSHTSQYLCASSNLGVGTEAFFGQGTRLTVV.

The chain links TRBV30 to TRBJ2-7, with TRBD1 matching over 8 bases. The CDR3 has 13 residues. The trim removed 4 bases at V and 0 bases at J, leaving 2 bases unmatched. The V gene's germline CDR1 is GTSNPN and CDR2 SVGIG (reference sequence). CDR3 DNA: TGTGCCTGGAAGGACAGGGCCTCCTACGAGCAGTACTTC. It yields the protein CAWKDRASYEQYF. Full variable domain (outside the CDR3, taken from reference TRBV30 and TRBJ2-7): SQTIHQWPATLVQPVGSPLSLECTVEGTSNPNLYWYRQAAGRGLQLLFYSVGIGQISSEVPQNLSASRPQDRQFILSSKKLLLSDSGFYLCAWKDRASYEQYFGPGTRLTVT.

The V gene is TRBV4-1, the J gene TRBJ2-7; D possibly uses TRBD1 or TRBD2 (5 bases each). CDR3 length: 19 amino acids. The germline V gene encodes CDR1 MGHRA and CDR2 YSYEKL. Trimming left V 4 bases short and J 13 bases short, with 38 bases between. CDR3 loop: CASSPGPVKGGTERPRAYF. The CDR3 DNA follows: TGCGCCAGCAGCCCGGGTCCTGTAAAGGGTGGGACCGAGCGACCGAGGGCCTACTTC.

CDR3 residues: CASSGGNTDTGELFF. CDR3 DNA sequence: TGTGCCAGCAGTGGAGGGAACACGGACACCGGGGAGCTGTTTTTT. The chain is built from TRBV6-4 and TRBJ2-2; a weak D match, TRBD2 (5 bases). Trimming took off 4 bases at V and 3 bases at J, with 12 bases between the two ends. This CDR3 region has 15 residues. Germline V CDR1 and CDR2: MRHNA, SNTAGT.

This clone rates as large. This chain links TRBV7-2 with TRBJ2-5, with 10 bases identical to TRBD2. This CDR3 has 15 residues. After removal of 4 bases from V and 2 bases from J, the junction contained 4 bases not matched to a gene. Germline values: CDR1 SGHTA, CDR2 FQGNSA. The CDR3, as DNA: TGTGCCAGCAGCTCCGAGCGGGGGGGTCAAGAGACCCAGTACTTC. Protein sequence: CASSSERGGQETQYF.

CDR3 in DNA: TGTGCCAGCAGCACTACCCGGACTAGCGGCTACGAGCAGTACTTC. This gives the protein CASSTTRTSGYEQYF. The chain joins TRBV7-9 to TRBJ2-7, with 10 bases lining up with TRBD2. CDR1 is SEHNR and CDR2 is FQNEAQ in the germline V gene (reference sequence). Losses at the gene ends were 5 bases for V and 3 bases for J; bases not matched to a gene: 7. This CDR3 contains 15 residues. Drawing the rest from reference TRBV7-9 and TRBJ2-7, the complete variable domain is DTGVSQNPRHKITKRGQNVTFRCDPISEHNRLYWYRQTLGQGPEFLTYFQNEAQLEKSRLLSDRFSAERPKGSFSTLEIQRTEQGDSAMYLCASSTTRTSGYEQYFGPGTRLTVT.

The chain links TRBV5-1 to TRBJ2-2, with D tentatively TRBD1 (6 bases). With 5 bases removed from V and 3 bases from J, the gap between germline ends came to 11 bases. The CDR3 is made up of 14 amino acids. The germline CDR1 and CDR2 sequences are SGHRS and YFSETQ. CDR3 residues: CASRWTDYTGELFF. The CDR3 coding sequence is TGCGCCAGCAGGTGGACAGATTACACCGGGGAGCTGTTTTTT.